Presented here are 28 T cell receptor beta chains from one specimen sequenced in a study of blood T cell repertoires in COVID-19. The protocol was immunoSEQ multiplex PCR, while the TCRdb copy is restricted to in-frame clones and leaves out a portion. Of about 78,000 clones in the sample, around 86% were seen once. Material: peripheral blood. These receptors were collected from a woman aged 55-69 years with acute or convalescent COVID-19.

The chain has TRBV25-1 and TRBJ1-5; D is ambiguous. Germline lookup yields CDR1 MGHDK and CDR2 SYGVNS. Trimming left V 5 bases short and J 4 bases short, with 9 bases between. This CDR3 is 13 amino acids long. For the CDR3, the DNA is TGTGCCAGCAGTTGGGCAGTAAATCAGCCCCAGCATTTT. It encodes CASSWAVNQPQHF.

This clone was counted a single time. V and J are TRBV27 and TRBJ2-7; 8 nucleotides match TRBD2. After removal of 3 bases from V and 0 bases from J, the junction contained 7 bases not matched to a gene. In germline, CDR1 is MNHEY, CDR2 SMNVEV (reference sequence). This CDR3 is built from 16 residues. CDR3 sequence (DNA): TGTGCCAGCAGTTTTAGCGGGACTGCCAGCTCCTACGAGCAGTACTTC. Translation: CASSFSGTASSYEQYF.

The chain carries TRBV15 and TRBJ2-7, with a possible D match to TRBD1 (5 bases). This CDR3 contains 15 residues. Trimming cost V 0 bases and J 2 bases, with 11 bases left between them. Germline loops: CDR1 LNHNV, CDR2 YYDKDF (reference sequence). CDR3 DNA: TGTGCCACCAGCAGAGATTCAGGGATTCCCTACGAGCAGTACTTC. Encoded protein: CATSRDSGIPYEQYF.

The CDR3 reads CSAGTEYGYTF. CDR3 bases: TGCAGTGCTGGGACAGAATATGGCTACACCTTC. The chain uses TRBV29-1 and TRBJ1-2; 7 nucleotides align to TRBD1. The CDR3 covers 11 residues. CDR1 and CDR2 (germline): SQVTM, ANQGSEA. The full variable domain, completed using reference TRBV29-1 and TRBJ1-2, is SAVISQKPSRDICQRGTSLTIQCQVDSQVTMMFWYRQQPGQSLTLIATANQGSEATYESGFVIDKFPISRPNLTFSTLTVSNMSPEDSSIYLCSAGTEYGYTFGSGTRLTVV.

The genes are TRBV5-4 and TRBJ2-7; 9 bases are shared with TRBD1. Per the germline V gene, CDR1 is SGHNT and CDR2 is YYREEE (reference sequence). The CDR3 totals 15 residues. Trimming removed 2 bases from V and 4 bases from J; junction bases left unmatched: 7. This chain's CDR3 is CASSLGGTGRYEQYF. In DNA, the CDR3 is TGTGCCAGCAGCTTAGGTGGGACAGGGCGTTACGAGCAGTACTTC.

The chain is built from TRBV28 and TRBJ2-1; the D gene is possibly TRBD2 (5 bases). V was shortened by 6 bases and J by 3 bases, with 15 bases between the two germline ends. The CDR3 is 15 amino acids. Germline values: CDR1 MDHEN, CDR2 SYDVKM. CDR3 sequence (DNA): TGTGCCAGCAGCCCCACTAGAGACGTCTACAATGAGCAGTTCTTC. Its translation: CASSPTRDVYNEQFF.

This clone qualifies as medium-sized. The V call is TRBV27, the J call TRBJ2-7, with 8 bases that match TRBD2. The CDR3 sequence is 13 residues long. After removal of 4 bases from V and 3 bases from J, the junction contained 2 bases not matched to a gene. In germline, CDR1 is MNHEY, CDR2 SMNVEV (reference sequence). CDR3 loop: CASSSGGGYEQYF. The CDR3 bases are TGTGCCAGCAGTTCCGGGGGGGGCTACGAGCAGTACTTC.

J is TRBJ1-1 and V is TRBV10-3, with a weak D call TRBD1 (6 bases). V dropped 5 bases and J dropped 1 base, with 8 bases sitting between them. The CDR3 totals 13 residues. CDR1 is ENHRY, CDR2 SYGVKD, per germline. The CDR3 coding sequence is TGTGCCATCAGTTTACAGGGGAACACTGAAGCTTTCTTT. Amino acids: CAISLQGNTEAFF.

The CDR3 DNA follows: TGTGCCAGCAGCTTAGGAACAGGGATGGGGGAAAAACTGTTTTTT. It specifies CASSLGTGMGEKLFF. The chain combines TRBV7-9 with TRBJ1-4, with TRBD1 as a possible D gene (6 bases). Germline values: CDR1 SEHNR, CDR2 FQNEAQ (reference sequence). Between the trimmed V and J ends, which lost 1 base and 8 bases, there was a span of 14 bases. This CDR3 contains 15 residues.

The V and J genes are TRBV5-1 and TRBJ1-1; weak D call: TRBD1 (5 bases). In germline, CDR1 is SGHRS, CDR2 YFSETQ. This CDR3 spans 13 amino acids. V gave up 3 bases and J gave up 4 bases, with 10 bases separating them. The CDR3: CASSSQGFTEAFF. In DNA, the CDR3 is TGCGCCAGCAGCTCCCAGGGTTTCACTGAAGCTTTCTTT.

This clone was observed once. The genes are TRBV6-4 and TRBJ2-1, with D perhaps TRBD2 (5 bases). The CDR3 is 16 amino acids. CDR1 MRHNA and CDR2 SNTAGT come from the germline V gene. Between the trimmed V and J ends, which lost 0 bases and 7 bases, there was a span of 16 bases. CDR3 amino acids: CASSDSRTFAWNEQFF. DNA for the CDR3: TGTGCCAGCAGTGACTCTAGGACTTTCGCCTGGAATGAGCAGTTCTTC.

The chain recombines TRBV27 with TRBJ2-3, with 14 bases identical to TRBD2. The CDR3 is 15 amino acids. J gave up 6 bases and V 2 bases, and 1 base lay outside the gene matches. Germline CDR1 is MNHEY and CDR2 is SMNVEV (reference sequence). The CDR3 loop is CASSLRTSGGDTQYF. In nucleotides, the CDR3 is TGTGCCAGCAGTTTACGGACTAGCGGGGGGGATACGCAGTATTTT.

The gene calls are TRBV2 and TRBJ1-6; possibly TRBD1 for D (5 bases). The germline gives CDR1 SNHLY, CDR2 FYNNEI. The CDR3 sequence is 14 residues long. Trimming stripped 4 bases from V and 10 bases from J, with 14 bases between. The CDR3 DNA reads as TGTGCCAGCAGTGCCCAGGGATTGGGGTCACCCCTCCACTTT. This encodes CASSAQGLGSPLHF.

The J gene is TRBJ1-1, the V gene TRBV7-9; D remains ambiguous. V gave up 1 base and J gave up 3 bases, with 18 bases separating them. From germline, CDR1 is SEHNR and CDR2 FQNEAQ (reference sequence). This CDR3 has 17 amino acids. The CDR3 region is CASSLDTWAETYTEAFF. The CDR3 DNA reads TGTGCCAGCAGCTTAGACACCTGGGCTGAAACTTACACTGAAGCTTTCTTT.

The J gene is TRBJ1-5, the V gene TRBV4-3; D possibly corresponds to TRBD1 (6 bases). Between the trimmed V and J ends, which lost 1 base and 5 bases, there was a span of 12 bases. Germline V gene lookup returns CDR1 LGHNA and CDR2 YSLEER. CDR3 length: 15 residues. CDR3: CASSQVWGHDQPQHF. CDR3 in DNA: TGCGCCAGCAGCCAAGTGTGGGGGCACGATCAGCCCCAGCATTTT.

The chain couples TRBV28 to TRBJ2-1, with 10 bases fitting TRBD1. The germline V gene encodes CDR1 MDHEN and CDR2 SYDVKM. The CDR3 runs to 16 residues. J lost 7 bases, V lost 5 bases, and 11 bases had no gene match. The CDR3 protein is CASSQHLGDRGNEQFF. CDR3 nucleotides: TGTGCCAGCAGTCAACACCTGGGGGACAGGGGAAATGAGCAGTTCTTC.

This chain connects TRBV7-3 to TRBJ1-2; D call uncertain. There are 16 residues in the CDR3. V lost 5 bases and J 4 bases, leaving 20 bases between the germline ends. Germline CDR1 is SGHTA and CDR2 is FQGTGA. Here the CDR3 DNA reads TGTGCCAGCAGCCCGACGCCCGGACTCCGGGGCTATGGCTACACCTTC. Translated, it gives CASSPTPGLRGYGYTF.

The gene calls are TRBV7-2 and TRBJ1-3; no clear D gene. This CDR3 is built from 12 residues. V was pared by 5 bases and J by 8 bases, with 10 bases between. Germline CDR1 SGHTA, CDR2 FQGNSA. The CDR3 here is CASSPQRDTIYF. The CDR3 region has the DNA TGTGCCAGCAGCCCACAGAGAGACACCATATATTTT.

This rearrangement joins TRBV28 to TRBJ1-1; 9 nucleotides align to TRBD1. Trimming removed 2 bases from V and 0 bases from J; junction bases left unmatched: 16. CDR3 size: 20 residues. The germline V gene encodes CDR1 MDHEN and CDR2 SYDVKM. CDR3 nucleotides: TGTGCCAGCAGTTTAGCCGGACAGGGGAAGGGTTCTAGCTTGAACACTGAAGCTTTCTTT. As protein: CASSLAGQGKGSSLNTEAFF. Variable domain in full (rest from reference TRBV28 and TRBJ1-1): DVKVTQSSRYLVKRTGEKVFLECVQDMDHENMFWYRQDPGLGLRLIYFSYDVKMKEKGDIPEGYSVSREKKERFSLILESASTNQTSMYLCASSLAGQGKGSSLNTEAFFGQGTRLTVV.

A word on this clone: At one end, the junction sequence differs from germline, possibly due to a read error. The chain recombines TRBV7-2 with TRBJ2-3; 11 bases agree with TRBD2. Germline V lookup: CDR1 SGHTA, CDR2 FQGNSA. This CDR3 contains 13 residues. As DNA, the CDR3 is TGTGCCAGCAGCTCTGAACTAGCGGGGGCCACCACTTTT. Residues: CASSSELAGATTF.

V is TRBV30 and J is TRBJ2-7; D is perhaps TRBD1 (6 bases). From germline, CDR1 is GTSNPN and CDR2 SVGIG (reference sequence). The V gene lost 2 bases and the J gene lost 4 bases, with 6 bases spanning the gap. The length of the CDR3 is 11 residues. CDR3 residues: CAWSQGYEQYF. The CDR3 nucleotides read TGTGCCTGGAGTCAGGGGTACGAGCAGTACTTC.

J is TRBJ1-3 and V is TRBV4-3; D uncertain. The V gene's germline CDR1 is LGHNA and CDR2 YSLEER. Between the trimmed V and J ends, which lost 0 bases and 11 bases, there was a span of 11 bases. This CDR3 spans 13 amino acids. The CDR3: CASSQDFGRSIYF. The CDR3 DNA sequence: TGCGCCAGCAGCCAAGATTTCGGTCGGTCCATATATTTT.

In DNA form, the CDR3 reads TGTGCCAGTAGTACCCCCGGGACAGGGAACAATGAGCAGTTCTTC. This translates into CASSTPGTGNNEQFF. The chain recombines TRBV19 with TRBJ2-1; 9 positions match TRBD1. After removal of 4 bases from V and 5 bases from J, the junction contained 6 bases not matched to a gene. Germline lookup yields CDR1 LNHDA and CDR2 SQIVND (reference sequence). The length of the CDR3 is 15 residues.

CDR3 sequence (DNA): TGCGCCAGCAGCTTTGGGAGCACTAATGAAAAACTGTTTTTT. The encoded protein is CASSFGSTNEKLFF. The chain links TRBV5-1 to TRBJ1-4; D gene uncertain. The V end was cut by 2 bases, the J end by 2 bases, with 7 bases between. Germline V CDR1 and CDR2: SGHRS, YFSETQ. This CDR3 spans 14 amino acids.

This chain links TRBV9 with TRBJ2-1; TRBD2 is a possible D gene (7 bases). CDR1 is SGDLS and CDR2 is YYNGEE in the germline V gene. The CDR3 runs to 16 residues. Trimming pared 0 bases from V and 6 bases from J, leaving 16 bases between. The chain's CDR3 is CASSVAAGAQFNEQFF. Written as DNA, the CDR3 is TGTGCCAGCAGCGTAGCTGCGGGGGCGCAGTTCAATGAGCAGTTCTTC.

This clone was observed a handful of times. V is TRBV11-1 and J is TRBJ2-7, with D maybe TRBD1 (6 bases). Looked up from germline, CDR1 is SGHAT and CDR2 is FQDESV (reference sequence). CDR3 size: 15 residues. V was pared by 4 bases and J by 0 bases, with 13 bases between. CDR3 DNA sequence: TGTGCCAGCAGCTCCCTGGACAGAAACTCCTACGAGCAGTACTTC. This codes for CASSSLDRNSYEQYF.

This sequence joins TRBV6-5 and TRBJ2-7, with TRBD1 matching 9 bases. Germline V gene data show CDR1 as MNHEY and CDR2 as SVGAGI. The CDR3 consists of 15 residues. Germline trimming cut 7 bases from V and 2 bases from J; bases unmatched to any gene: 9. The CDR3 reads CASTPGQGIAYEQYF. The CDR3 DNA reads TGTGCCAGCACCCCAGGACAGGGGATAGCCTACGAGCAGTACTTC.

The chain uses TRBV10-3 and TRBJ2-2; possible D gene TRBD1, 6 bases. CDR3 length equals 14 residues. Per germline, CDR1 ENHRY and CDR2 SYGVKD. The ends were cut back, 7 bases at V and 2 bases at J, with 11 bases in the middle. CDR3 sequence reads: CAINPGQNTGELFF. CDR3 sequence (DNA): TGTGCCATCAATCCGGGACAAAACACCGGGGAGCTGTTTTTT.